Each of the 7 T cell receptor beta chains below was sequenced from the same sample in a study of monozygotic twins with inflammatory bowel disease (dated by TCRdb to between 2018 and 2021). Library preparation was by 5' RACE. TCRdb names Illumina HiSeq 2500 as the instrument used. TCRdb reprocessed the reads, so every CDR3 protein sequence counts as one entry and DNA is not shown. The sample has a few hundred thousand distinct CDR3 sequences on record. The ten largest make up about 2.3% of the sample. Sequencing was done on a sample of blood. The receptors shown here come from a human donor with ulcerative colitis or Crohn's disease, or a healthy co-twin of an affected twin (not recorded which).

CDR3 loop: CASSARDRETQYF. The V gene is TRBV9, the J gene TRBJ2-5; TCRdb returns TRBD1, unconfirmable since there is no DNA. The CDR3 extends over 13 amino acids. Germline loops: CDR1 SGDLS, CDR2 YYNGEE.

The chain is built from TRBV29-1 and TRBJ2-5; TCRdb indicates TRBD2, and absent DNA this call remains unverified. The CDR3 contains 12 residues. From germline, CDR1 is SQVTM and CDR2 ANQGSEA. CDR3 sequence reads: CSVDGSQETQYF.

V usage is TRBV20-1 and J usage is TRBJ2-5; the D call from TCRdb, TRBD2, cannot be confirmed without DNA. CDR1 and CDR2 (germline): DFQATT, SNEGSKA (reference sequence). The CDR3 runs 14 residues. This CDR3 reads CSASRGEEKETQYF.

The chain combines TRBV9 with TRBJ2-1; lacking DNA, the TRBD1 call made by TCRdb goes unchecked. The CDR3 consists of 15 residues. From germline, CDR1 is SGDLS and CDR2 YYNGEE. CDR3 residues: CASSLGPGEKGEQFF.

This chain uses TRBV9 with TRBJ1-2. The CDR3 loop spans 13 amino acids. Germline assignment: CDR1 SGDLS and CDR2 YYNGEE. Here the CDR3 reads CASSPTLNYGYTF.

V usage is TRBV20-1 and J usage is TRBJ2-3; absent DNA, TCRdb's TRBD2 call cannot be checked. CDR3 size: 15 residues. CDR1 DFQATT and CDR2 SNEGSKA come from the germline V gene (reference sequence). This CDR3 is CSATRTSGKTDTQYF.

The chain recombines TRBV27 with TRBJ2-1; TCRdb indicates TRBD2, and absent DNA this call remains unverified. This CDR3 is 15 amino acids long. CDR1 and CDR2 from the germline V gene are MNHEY and SMNVEV (reference sequence). The CDR3 protein is CASSLWASSYNEQFF.